These T cell receptor beta chains were read from a single sample in a study of CD8 T cells in ankylosing spondylitis. TCRdb ran MiXCR on the 5' RACE reads and lists one entry per CDR3 protein. The sample yields almost 250,000 distinct CDR3 sequences, roughly 32% seen once. Sample: blood, either unsorted or a sorted T cell fraction (not recorded which). These receptors were obtained from a male donor with ankylosing spondylitis or in good health (not recorded which). The CDR3 runs from the conserved cysteine through the conserved F or W. Each record gives: V gene, J gene, clone size, D gene, CDR3 DNA, CDR3 protein. D genes are given only for firm matches. Clone size is given for some rows only: seen once, a few or many times, or a class if the clone is expanded.

TRBV27	TRBJ2-7	NA	NA	TGTGCCAGCAGTTTGGGACTGAACTCCTACGAGCAGTACTTC	CASSLGLNSYEQYF
TRBV20-1	TRBJ2-7	many	NA	TGCAGTGCAGACCCCAGATCCTACGAGCAGTACTTC	CSADPRSYEQYF
TRBV12-3/TRBV12-4	TRBJ1-1	few	NA	TGTGCCAGCAGTTTTATCTCGAACACTGAAGCTTTCTTT	CASSFISNTEAFF
TRBV6-5	TRBJ1-1	once	NA	TGTGCCAGCAGTTCCCGGGGGGCGGGGTTCACTGAAGCTTTCTTT	CASSSRGAGFTEAFF
TRBV10-3	TRBJ2-7	NA	NA	TGTGCCATCAGTGGACAGCAGGGGTCCTACGAGCAGTACTTC	CAISGQQGSYEQYF
TRBV7-2	TRBJ1-6	NA	TRBD1	TGTGCCAGCAGCTCAGGGGGCTCACCCCTCCACTTT	CASSSGGSPLHF
TRBV29-1	TRBJ2-1	many	TRBD2	TGCAGCGTTGATCAGGGAGGGAGAGACAATGAGCAGTTCTTC	CSVDQGGRDNEQFF
TRBV5-1	TRBJ2-2	NA	NA	TGCGCCAGCAGCACGACAGTTTTTGGGGCCGGGGAGCTGTTTTTT	CASSTTVFGAGELFF
TRBV12-3/TRBV12-4	TRBJ1-3	NA	NA	TGTGCCAGCTTGGGTAGCTCTGGAAACACCATATATTTT	CASLGSSGNTIYF
TRBV20-1	TRBJ1-1	NA	NA	TGCCCCCGGGGGGCAAACACTGAAGCTTTCTTT	CPRGANTEAFF
TRBV12-3/TRBV12-4	TRBJ2-7	few	TRBD2	TGTGCCAGCAGTCTTGGGAGCGGGAGCCCGTCGGAGCAGTACTTC	CASSLGSGSPSEQYF
TRBV6-1	TRBJ2-7	NA	TRBD2	TGTGCCAGCAGAAAAGCGGGGGGGACCTCTTACGAGCAGTACTTC	CASRKAGGTSYEQYF
TRBV21-1	TRBJ2-7	few	NA	TGTGCCAGCAGCAAAGAAGGCAGTTCCTACGAGCAGTACTTC	CASSKEGSSYEQYF
TRBV20-1	TRBJ2-7	NA	TRBD1	TGCAGTGCTAGAGCGGGACAGGGGAACTACGAGCAGTACTTC	CSARAGQGNYEQYF
TRBV20-1	TRBJ2-7	few	NA	TGCAGTGCACCGAAGGATCCCTACGAGCAGTACTTC	CSAPKDPYEQYF
TRBV12-3/TRBV12-4	TRBJ2-1	few	NA	TGTGCCAGCAGTTCGGATGATGAGCAGTTCTTC	CASSSDDEQFF
TRBV7-8	TRBJ2-5	once	NA	TGTGCCAGCAGCTCGACTACAGGGCGCGGCACCCAGTACTTC	CASSSTTGRGTQYF
TRBV5-1	TRBJ2-1	many	TRBD2	TGCGCCAGCAGCCCCGGGACTAGCGGGGGAGATGAGCAGTTCTTC	CASSPGTSGGDEQFF
TRBV5-1	TRBJ2-3	many	NA	TGCGCCAGCAGCTTGGGGTTGGGCCTATACACAGATACGCAGTATTTT	CASSLGLGLYTDTQYF
TRBV24-1	TRBJ2-3	NA	NA	TGTGCCACCAGTGACGCCTATATGCAGGGAAGTAAAGATACGCAGTATTTT	CATSDAYMQGSKDTQYF
TRBV9	TRBJ1-4	NA	TRBD1	TGTGCCAGCAGCGGCGGACAGGCAACTAATGAAAAACTGTTTTTT	CASSGGQATNEKLFF
TRBV18	TRBJ2-3	few	TRBD1	TGTGCCAGCTCACCAGGGACAGGAAGCACAGATACGCAGTATTTT	CASSPGTGSTDTQYF
TRBV2	TRBJ2-1	NA	NA	TGTGCCAGCAGTGACTCCCTACAGAGCTCCTACAATGAGCAGTTCTTC	CASSDSLQSSYNEQFF
TRBV20-1	TRBJ1-4	few	TRBD1	TGCAGTGCTAGAGATGGGGGACAGAAGAATGAAAAACTGTTTTTT	CSARDGGQKNEKLFF
TRBV7-2	TRBJ2-7	NA	NA	TGTGCCAGCAGCTTAGGAGGTGGTAGTCGGAGCTCCTACGAGCAGTACTTC	CASSLGGGSRSSYEQYF
TRBV3-1	TRBJ1-1	NA	NA	TGTGCCAGCAGCCAAGTAGCAGGGAACACTGAAGCTTTCTTT	CASSQVAGNTEAFF
TRBV20-1	TRBJ1-5	NA	NA	TGCAGTGCTCCAGGGGTCCGGGAATATCAGCCCCAGCATTTT	CSAPGVREYQPQHF
TRBV20-1	TRBJ2-7	few	TRBD1	TGCAGTGCTAGAGACCCCAACAGGGGCGAGCAGTACTTC	CSARDPNRGEQYF
TRBV20-1	TRBJ2-1	few	TRBD1	TGCAGTGCTAGAGATCAGACAGGGTCCTCCTACAATGAGCAGTTCTTC	CSARDQTGSSYNEQFF
TRBV28	TRBJ1-1	NA	TRBD1	TGTGCCAGCAGTCCGGACAGGGTGTTGCTTGAAGCTTTCTTT	CASSPDRVLLEAFF
TRBV7-6	TRBJ2-7	many	NA	TGTGCCAGCAGCGACGATTTGGGCCCCTACGAGCAGTACTTC	CASSDDLGPYEQYF
TRBV6-4	TRBJ2-2	NA	NA	TGTGCCAGCAGTGACTCGATACTGGGAACCGGGGAGCTGTTTTTT	CASSDSILGTGELFF
TRBV6-5	TRBJ1-5	NA	TRBD1	TGTGCCAGCAGTTACTCGGGACAGGGGGGTCAGCCCCAGCATTTT	CASSYSGQGGQPQHF
TRBV9	TRBJ2-5	NA	NA	TGTGCCAGCAGCGACTACAGGGAAGAGACCCAGTACTTC	CASSDYREETQYF
TRBV20-1	TRBJ2-5	NA	TRBD2	TGCAGTGCTAAGGGACTAGCGGGGTTCCAGTACTTC	CSAKGLAGFQYF
TRBV10-3	TRBJ2-3	NA	TRBD1	TGTGCCATCAACGACAGGGCCGCGGATACGCAGTATTTT	CAINDRAADTQYF
TRBV6-1	TRBJ2-3	NA	NA	TGTGCCAGCAGTGAAAGGCAGCCTAGCACAGATACGCAGTATTTT	CASSERQPSTDTQYF
TRBV7-8	TRBJ1-4	NA	NA	TGTGCCAGCAGCTTAGGAGGGGGGGACGAAAAACTGTTTTTT	CASSLGGGDEKLFF
TRBV28	TRBJ2-1	NA	NA	TGTGCCAGCAGCCCTTTAGTCTCCTACAATGAGCAGTTCTTC	CASSPLVSYNEQFF
TRBV10-3	TRBJ2-5	few	NA	TGTGCCACCCGCCAGGAAGAGACCCAGTACTTC	CATRQEETQYF
TRBV6-1	TRBJ2-7	many	NA	TGTGCCAGCAGTGGAACAAGGGCCGAGCAGTACTTC	CASSGTRAEQYF
TRBV5-1	TRBJ1-1	few	NA	TGCGCCAGCAGCTCCAGGGGTCTGTTTACTGAAGCTTTCTTT	CASSSRGLFTEAFF
TRBV20-1	TRBJ2-5	NA	TRBD2	TGCAGTGCTAGAGAGCTAGCGGGGTGGGAGACCCAGTACTTC	CSARELAGWETQYF
TRBV12-3/TRBV12-4	TRBJ2-5	NA	TRBD1	TGTGCCAGACCACAGGGGAAAGAGACCCAGTACTTC	CARPQGKETQYF
TRBV4-2	TRBJ2-7	few	TRBD1	TGTGCCAGCAGCCAAGAGGGGACAGGGGAGAACGAGCAGTACTTC	CASSQEGTGENEQYF
TRBV7-2	TRBJ2-7	once	NA	TGTGCCAGCAGCACGGGGTCTTTTTCCTACGAGCAGTACTTC	CASSTGSFSYEQYF
TRBV27	TRBJ2-5	NA	TRBD2	TGTGCCAGCAGTATTAGCGGGGGGGCCGGAGAGACCCAGTACTTC	CASSISGGAGETQYF
TRBV5-1	TRBJ2-7	NA	TRBD1	TGCGCCAGCAGCTTTACAGGGGCTACCTACGAGCAGTACTTC	CASSFTGATYEQYF